This TCR beta chain was documented in a study of blood T cell repertoires in COVID-19. This study enrolled people aged roughly 18 to 90 from about two dozen US geographic areas. Categorization into cohorts depended on clinical history that participants reported. The CDR3 is 13 amino acids. V lost 1 base and J lost 3, with 7 bases in between. The V gene's germline CDR1 is SGHNT and CDR2 YYREEE (reference sequence). This clone was detected a few times. Authors' analysis steps: Quantification of nucleated cells was approximated via reference gene primer amplification. Profiled with immunoSEQ multiplex PCR; TCRdb holds only in-frame clones, not every one. V and J calls plus clone size are reproduced from that table; the DNA served to infer D and trimming. The sample has roughly 300,000 clones; over 75% are singletons.

Sequencing used PBMCs or T cells enriched from blood (not recorded which). This sequence was found in a woman aged 18-29 years who had recovered from COVID-19. The chain carries TRBV5-4 and TRBJ1-1, with a possible D match to TRBD1 (5 bases). This CDR3 reads CASSLQQDTEAFF. CDR3 DNA: TGTGCCAGCAGCTTGCAACAGGACACTGAAGCTTTCTTT.